Sequencing of this T cell receptor beta chain was carried out in a study of spatial heterogeneity in lung cancer. Overall study: More than eight raw reads, on average, carried each unique TCR and UMI combination. Study-level findings and limits: Tumors with more nonsynonymous mutations had more expanded intratumoral alpha and beta TCRs.

One entry per CDR3 protein results from TCRdb running MiXCR on the 5' RACE reads. The sample lists about 30,000 distinct CDR3 sequences; just over 7% were seen once. Time point given: sample taken at primary tumor resection. V was clipped by 2 bases and J by 0 bases; unmatched bases: 6. This CDR3 is built from 16 residues. Per germline, CDR1 DFQATT and CDR2 SNEGSKA (reference sequence). This clonotype has more than one count but fewer than ten. What it recognizes is unknown. The chain couples TRBV20-1 to TRBJ1-3, with 8 positions matching TRBD1. This sequence was found in a male donor with early-stage non-small cell lung cancer. The material sequenced was lung tumor tissue, taken at surgery. The CDR3 DNA reads TGCAGTGCTAGAACCCAGGGGGCTCTCTCTGGAAACACCATATATTTT. This sequence encodes CSARTQGALSGNTIYF.